The 21 T cell receptor beta chains presented below share a single source sample, sequenced in a study of blood T cell repertoires in COVID-19. This table comes from immunoSEQ multiplex PCR, and its TCRdb copy is limited to in-frame clones, with some not included. The sample gives about 160,000 clones, around four fifths of which show up once; roughly 11% is in the top ten. Sequenced: peripheral blood. These receptors all stem from a human donor in a cohort sampled during active COVID-19.

The chain combines TRBV15 with TRBJ2-2; unclear D gene. Per the germline V gene, CDR1 is LNHNV and CDR2 is YYDKDF (reference sequence). This CDR3 contains 15 residues. Trimming pared 0 bases from V and 2 bases from J, leaving 7 bases between. CDR3: CATSREQKNTGELFF. Written as DNA, the CDR3 is TGTGCCACCAGCAGAGAACAGAAAAACACCGGGGAGCTGTTTTTT.

The V and J genes are TRBV11-2 and TRBJ1-3; D unclear. There are 15 residues in the CDR3. The V and J ends lost 5 bases and 4 bases respectively, with 15 bases between them. Germline CDR1 is SGHAT and CDR2 is FQNNGV. The CDR3 sequence is CASSRLGGSGNTIYF. CDR3 sequence (DNA): TGTGCCAGCAGCCGACTCGGAGGGTCGGGAAACACCATATATTTT.

This sequence joins TRBV30 and TRBJ1-4, with no clear D. Trimming removed 7 bases from V and 7 bases from J, with 13 bases in between. This CDR3 has 12 amino acids. Germline V gives CDR1 GTSNPN, CDR2 SVGIG (reference sequence). The CDR3 nucleotides read TGTGCCTCCGTGAGGTCCGGTGAAAAACTGTTTTTT. As protein: CASVRSGEKLFF.

The chain joins TRBV5-8 to TRBJ2-3; 8 positions match TRBD1. The V segment lost 3 bases and the J segment 1 base; nucleotides outside the gene matches: 7. Germline CDR1 reads SGHTS; CDR2 reads YDEGEE. The CDR3 covers 16 residues. The DNA for the CDR3 is TGTGCCAGCAGCTATGGACAGGGCTTCCGCACAGATACGCAGTATTTT. Translated, it gives CASSYGQGFRTDTQYF.

This chain links TRBV20-1 with TRBJ2-4; TRBD2 might be the D (6 bases). The CDR3 has 13 amino acids. V was trimmed by 3 bases and J by 3 bases, leaving 9 bases between them. Germline CDR1 is DFQATT and CDR2 is SNEGSKA (reference sequence). CDR3 region: CSASLGGKNIQYF. The CDR3, as DNA: TGCAGTGCTAGTTTGGGGGGCAAAAACATTCAGTACTTC.

This clone has only a few counts. V is TRBV27 and J is TRBJ1-6, with 8 bases matching TRBD1. The CDR3 has 17 amino acids. Losses at the gene ends were 5 bases for V and 10 bases for J; bases not matched to a gene: 16. CDR1 and CDR2 (germline): MNHEY, SMNVEV (reference sequence). The CDR3 DNA reads TGTGCCAGCAGTACGGACAGGGCCGCCTTTTGGGGATCACCCCTCCACTTT. It specifies CASSTDRAAFWGSPLHF.

The gene calls are TRBV25-1 and TRBJ1-1; D is uncertain. The germline V and J ends were trimmed by 6 bases and 4 bases, with 15 bases remaining between them. Germline values: CDR1 MGHDK, CDR2 SYGVNS. CDR3 length equals 14 residues. This CDR3 reads CASRVHGGVTEAFF. CDR3 sequence (DNA): TGTGCCAGCAGGGTTCACGGCGGGGTCACTGAAGCTTTCTTT.

The chain carries TRBV5-1 and TRBJ1-3, with D perhaps matching TRBD1 (6 bases). The V end lost 0 bases, the J end lost 4 bases, and 8 bases lay between the germline ends. Germline V gene lookup returns CDR1 SGHRS and CDR2 YFSETQ. This CDR3 spans 14 amino acids. CDR3 sequence: CASSLVDRGNTIYF. The CDR3, as DNA: TGCGCCAGCAGCTTGGTGGACAGAGGAAACACCATATATTTT.

The chain couples TRBV9 to TRBJ2-7, with 7 nucleotides matching TRBD2. The CDR3 totals 16 residues. V shed 0 bases, J shed 0 bases, and the junction held 6 bases outside the gene matches. The germline V gene has CDR1 SGDLS and CDR2 YYNGEE. CDR3 DNA: TGTGCCAGCAGCGTAGGGGTTAGCGGGTTCTCCTACGAGCAGTACTTC. The encoded protein is CASSVGVSGFSYEQYF.

This clone was picked up a small number of times. The J gene is TRBJ1-2, the V gene TRBV10-3, with TRBD1 identical over 7 bases. V dropped 6 bases and J dropped 4; count of bases not matched to a gene: 5. Germline CDR1 and CDR2: ENHRY and SYGVKD. CDR3 length equals 13 residues. The CDR3 here is CAIRETGSYGYTF. In DNA form, the CDR3 reads TGTGCCATCAGGGAGACAGGGTCCTATGGCTACACCTTC.

The chain employs TRBV27 and TRBJ1-1; 10 bases agree with TRBD1. Per the germline V gene, CDR1 is MNHEY and CDR2 is SMNVEV (reference sequence). The CDR3 is made up of 15 amino acids. V lost 0 bases and J lost 5; bases outside the gene matches: 3. Here the CDR3 DNA reads TGTGCCAGCAGTTTATCTAGGACAGGGGGGACTGAAGCTTTCTTT. Amino acids: CASSLSRTGGTEAFF.

This chain uses TRBV27 with TRBJ2-7; possibly TRBD2 for D (5 bases). Germline assignment: CDR1 MNHEY and CDR2 SMNVEV (reference sequence). The CDR3 consists of 13 residues. Trimming took 5 bases from V and 2 from J, leaving 10 bases between them. The CDR3 DNA follows: TGTGCCAGCAGTCTCTCCGGGGCCTACGAGCAGTACTTC. This encodes CASSLSGAYEQYF.

This clone was counted between two and nine times. This chain joins TRBV3-1 (or the pseudogene TRBV3-2) and TRBJ2-1; weak D call: TRBD2 (5 bases). V was pared by 3 bases and J by 7 bases, with 10 bases between. CDR3 length equals 13 residues. The germline gives CDR1 LGHDT, CDR2 YNNKEL (reference sequence). Written as DNA, the CDR3 is TGTGCCAGCAGCCAGCAACTAGGGAATGAGCAGTTCTTC. Translation gives CASSQQLGNEQFF.

This clone was counted between two and nine times. V usage is TRBV28 and J usage is TRBJ2-7, with D maybe TRBD1 (5 bases). V shed 4 bases and J shed 2 bases, with 18 bases lying between them. This CDR3 comprises 16 residues. Germline CDR1 reads MDHEN; CDR2 reads SYDVKM. Here the CDR3 DNA reads TGTGCCAGCAGTTCGCAGGGCCAGCCACTTCCCTACGAGCAGTACTTC. It encodes CASSSQGQPLPYEQYF.

The V and J genes are TRBV18 and TRBJ2-5; D is undetermined. This CDR3 contains 14 residues. Germline values: CDR1 KGHSH, CDR2 LQKENI. V lost 0 bases and J lost 1, with 6 bases in between. DNA for the CDR3: TGTGCCAGCTCACCACCGGTTAGCCAAGAGACCCAGTACTTC. The encoded protein is CASSPPVSQETQYF. The variable domain in full, completed from reference TRBV18 and TRBJ2-5, reads NAGVMQNPRHLVRRRGQEARLRCSPMKGHSHVYWYRQLPEEGLKFMVYLQKENIIDESGMPKERFSAEFPKEGPSILRIQQVVRGDSAAYFCASSPPVSQETQYFGPGTRLLVL.

This clone was recorded only once. CDR3: CASSLSSGTRMLVEQFF. The CDR3 DNA reads TGTGCCAGCAGCTTAAGTAGCGGGACCCGTATGTTAGTTGAGCAGTTCTTC. The V and J genes are TRBV7-6 and TRBJ2-1, with 8 bases identical to TRBD2. The CDR3 has 17 residues. Trimming took 2 bases from V and 9 from J; bases not matched to a gene: 15. Germline V gene sequence: CDR1 SGHVS, CDR2 FNYEAQ.

This chain's CDR3 is CASSLQNRGETEAFF. CDR3 DNA sequence: TGTGCCAGCTCACTACAAAACAGGGGAGAAACTGAAGCTTTCTTT. J is TRBJ1-1 and V is TRBV18; 7 positions match TRBD1. The CDR3 contains 15 residues. CDR1 and CDR2 from the germline V gene are KGHSH and LQKENI. With 4 bases clipped from V and 5 bases from J, the junction kept 10 bases outside the gene matches.

On this clone: Other DNA sequences in the same sample also yield this CDR3. CDR3 DNA sequence: TGTGCCAGCAGTCGTCAGGGGAACACTGAAGCTTTCTTT. Its translation is CASSRQGNTEAFF. This sequence joins TRBV12-3 or TRBV12-4 and TRBJ1-1, with D perhaps TRBD1 (5 bases). The CDR3 is made up of 13 amino acids. V was cut by 5 bases and J by 1 base, with 8 bases left in between.

The genes are TRBV10-3 and TRBJ2-3, with 13 bases that match TRBD2. The CDR3 totals 21 residues. The germline V gene encodes CDR1 ENHRY and CDR2 SYGVKD. The J segment lost 2 bases and the V segment lost 4 bases, leaving 18 bases of the junction unmatched. CDR3 amino acids: CAISVVYVRLAGGRHTDTQYF. The DNA of the CDR3 is TGTGCCATCAGTGTGGTTTACGTAAGACTAGCGGGAGGCCGACACACAGATACGCAGTATTTT.

The genes are TRBV7-8 and TRBJ1-2; no clear D. Germline CDR1 reads SGHVS; CDR2 reads FQNEAQ. This CDR3 has 14 residues. V was pared by 3 bases and J by 6 bases, with 14 bases between. This CDR3 reads CASSLAGDFDGYTF. CDR3 nucleotides: TGTGCCAGCAGCTTGGCCGGGGATTTCGATGGCTACACCTTC.

This chain uses TRBV7-2 with TRBJ2-7; D possibly corresponds to TRBD2 (6 bases). Trimming left V 2 bases short and J 3 bases short, with 14 bases between. Germline V gene sequence: CDR1 SGHTA, CDR2 FQGNSA. The CDR3 covers 15 residues. The CDR3 sequence: CASSLRPGGDYEQYF. In nucleotides, the CDR3 is TGTGCCAGCAGCTTAAGGCCCGGGGGTGACTACGAGCAGTACTTC.